Presented here are 5 T cell receptor beta chains from one specimen sequenced in a study of T cells after yellow fever vaccination. MiXCR was run by TCRdb on the 5' RACE reads, yielding one entry per CDR3 protein. The profile shows about 160,000 distinct CDR3 sequences, around 9.3% of them singletons. The sample consisted of CD8+ T cells sorted from PBMCs, taken 45 days after the yellow fever booster vaccination. The receptors originated from a man between 18 and 35 years old who received the YFV17D yellow fever vaccine.

The genes are TRBV27 and TRBJ2-1, with a tentative D call TRBD2 (5 bases). CDR1 is MNHEY, CDR2 SMNVEV, per germline (reference sequence). The germline V and J ends were trimmed by 0 bases and 5 bases, with 11 bases remaining between them. The CDR3 is 15 amino acids. The CDR3 is CASSLSGVGDNEQFF. Here the CDR3 DNA reads TGTGCCAGCAGTTTATCGGGAGTCGGGGACAATGAGCAGTTCTTC.

This clonotype was seen many times. The CDR3 DNA reads TGTGCCAGCAGCCCGAGGGCAGATACGCAGTATTTT. It codes for CASSPRADTQYF. The rearrangement joins TRBV9 to TRBJ2-3, with D possibly matching TRBD2 (5 bases). The CDR3 sequence is 12 residues long. The V gene lost 4 bases and the J gene lost 4 bases, with 7 bases spanning the gap. Germline-derived CDR1 and CDR2 are SGDLS and YYNGEE.

The chain carries TRBV6-5 and TRBJ1-2; D not resolved. This CDR3 has 15 residues. Trimming left V 0 bases short and J 9 bases short, with 17 bases between. Germline CDR1 MNHEY, CDR2 SVGAGI. The CDR3 sequence: CASSYSPTGGGSYTF. The CDR3 DNA sequence: TGTGCCAGCAGTTACTCCCCGACGGGTGGTGGTAGCTACACCTTC.

This clonotype has only a few counts. This chain joins TRBV7-2 and TRBJ2-7; possibly TRBD1 for D (6 bases). V lost 5 bases to trimming and J lost 6 bases, with 11 bases between them. The CDR3 is 12 residues long. Germline V lookup: CDR1 SGHTA, CDR2 FQGNSA. CDR3 nucleotides: TGTGCCAGCAGCCCTCACAGGGCCGAGCAGTACTTC. Translation gives CASSPHRAEQYF.

The V and J genes are TRBV6-6 and TRBJ2-4, with D possibly being TRBD1 (6 bases). The V end lost 4 bases, the J end lost 0 bases, and 10 bases lay between the germline ends. CDR1 MNHNY and CDR2 SVGAGI come from the germline V gene (reference sequence). The CDR3 consists of 15 residues. CDR3 amino acids: CASSWTEVAKNIQYF. The CDR3 region has the DNA TGTGCCAGCAGTTGGACAGAAGTAGCCAAAAACATTCAGTACTTC.